The rows below give T cell receptor beta chains drawn from one sample of a study of T cell responses to AZD1222 COVID-19 vaccine. Only in-frame clones appear in the TCRdb table, and some are missing; sequencing was by immunoSEQ multiplex PCR. The profile shows 100,000 to 150,000 clones, roughly 87% of them singletons. This specimen was peripheral blood, taken on day 0 of AZD1222 vaccination. The receptors here all came from an adult in good health. Both conserved end residues are part of each CDR3. The D gene is left open where the match is weak. Rows may omit the clone size; those that give it use once, few, many or a size class.

cdr3_nt: TGCGCCAGCAGCTTGGGACCGGGGGCCAACGTCCTGACTTTC
cdr3_aa: CASSLGPGANVLTF
j_call: TRBJ2-6
cdr3_length: 14
v_call: TRBV5-1
d_call: NA
clone_size: NA

cdr3_nt: TGTGCCAGCAGCGACTGGGACTATAGAGAGACCCAGTACTTC
cdr3_aa: CASSDWDYRETQYF
j_call: TRBJ2-5
cdr3_length: 14
v_call: TRBV7-9
d_call: TRBD2
clone_size: NA

cdr3_nt: TGTGCCTGGAGGGACCCGGGAAATAATTCACCCCTCCACTTT
cdr3_aa: CAWRDPGNNSPLHF
j_call: TRBJ1-6
cdr3_length: 14
v_call: TRBV30
d_call: NA
clone_size: once

cdr3_nt: TGTGCCTGGGACAAGAGCTCCTACAATGAGCAGTTCTTC
cdr3_aa: CAWDKSSYNEQFF
j_call: TRBJ2-1
cdr3_length: 13
v_call: TRBV30
d_call: NA
clone_size: NA

cdr3_nt: TGTGCCAGCAGCTTGGAGGGGGGGGGAGCTTTCTTT
cdr3_aa: CASSLEGGGAFF
j_call: TRBJ1-1
cdr3_length: 12
v_call: TRBV5-5
d_call: NA
clone_size: once

cdr3_nt: TGTGCCAGTAGTACTACAGGGGGCGCGTCCTACGAGCAGTACTTC
cdr3_aa: CASSTTGGASYEQYF
j_call: TRBJ2-7
cdr3_length: 15
v_call: TRBV19
d_call: TRBD1
clone_size: once

cdr3_nt: TGTGCCAGCAGCTTACTAAAAGGGCGAAAGGGACAGTACGAGCAGTACTTC
cdr3_aa: CASSLLKGRKGQYEQYF
j_call: TRBJ2-7
cdr3_length: 17
v_call: TRBV11-2
d_call: TRBD1
clone_size: NA

cdr3_nt: TGTGCCAGCTCACCACCCCGGCTACAGGAGGGGGAGACCCAGTACTTC
cdr3_aa: CASSPPRLQEGETQYF
j_call: TRBJ2-5
cdr3_length: 16
v_call: TRBV18
d_call: NA
clone_size: NA

cdr3_nt: TGTGCCAGCAGAAGGGACAGTACTAACTATGGCTACACCTTC
cdr3_aa: CASRRDSTNYGYTF
j_call: TRBJ1-2
cdr3_length: 14
v_call: TRBV27
d_call: TRBD1
clone_size: once

cdr3_nt: TGTGCCAGCAGCCTAGGGGTCAGCCGAGCTAACTATGGCTACACCTTC
cdr3_aa: CASSLGVSRANYGYTF
j_call: TRBJ1-2
cdr3_length: 16
v_call: TRBV28
d_call: NA
clone_size: NA

cdr3_nt: TGTGCCAGCAGGGACTCGGCTGGGGCCAACGTCCTGACTTTC
cdr3_aa: CASRDSAGANVLTF
j_call: TRBJ2-6
cdr3_length: 14
v_call: TRBV5-4
d_call: NA
clone_size: NA

cdr3_nt: TGTGCCAGCAGCTTAGTCTGGGGAGGCGCTGGAAACACCATATATTTT
cdr3_aa: CASSLVWGGAGNTIYF
j_call: TRBJ1-3
cdr3_length: 16
v_call: TRBV11-2
d_call: NA
clone_size: once

cdr3_nt: TGTGCCAGCAGTCGGGACAGTGGCTACGAGCAGTACTTC
cdr3_aa: CASSRDSGYEQYF
j_call: TRBJ2-7
cdr3_length: 13
v_call: TRBV6-2/TRBV6-3
d_call: TRBD1
clone_size: NA

cdr3_nt: TGTGCCAGCAGTTTGCAACAGGGGAGGTTCGAGCAGTACTTC
cdr3_aa: CASSLQQGRFEQYF
j_call: TRBJ2-7
cdr3_length: 14
v_call: TRBV28
d_call: NA
clone_size: NA

cdr3_nt: TGTGCCAGCAGCCGTGACAACGGGAGGAATCAGCCCCAGCATTTT
cdr3_aa: CASSRDNGRNQPQHF
j_call: TRBJ1-5
cdr3_length: 15
v_call: TRBV7-9
d_call: NA
clone_size: NA

cdr3_nt: TGTGCCAGCAGTTCCACGACAGAAAACTATGGCTACACCTTC
cdr3_aa: CASSSTTENYGYTF
j_call: TRBJ1-2
cdr3_length: 14
v_call: TRBV6-2/TRBV6-3
d_call: NA
clone_size: NA

cdr3_nt: TGTGCCAGCAGACCTACCGGGACAGGGCATGAAAAACTGTTTTTT
cdr3_aa: CASRPTGTGHEKLFF
j_call: TRBJ1-4
cdr3_length: 15
v_call: TRBV7-2
d_call: TRBD1
clone_size: NA

cdr3_nt: TGTGCCAGCAGAGCCGGGACAGGGAACACCGGGGAGCTGTTTTTT
cdr3_aa: CASRAGTGNTGELFF
j_call: TRBJ2-2
cdr3_length: 15
v_call: TRBV27
d_call: TRBD1
clone_size: NA

cdr3_nt: TGTGCCCTAGAGGGTAACTATGGCTACACCTTC
cdr3_aa: CALEGNYGYTF
j_call: TRBJ1-2
cdr3_length: 11
v_call: TRBV12-3/TRBV12-4
d_call: NA
clone_size: NA

cdr3_nt: TGTGCCAGTAGTCAGAGCGGGGGGCCTGAAGAGCAGTTCTTC
cdr3_aa: CASSQSGGPEEQFF
j_call: TRBJ2-1
cdr3_length: 14
v_call: TRBV19
d_call: TRBD2
clone_size: NA

cdr3_nt: TGCGCCAGCAGCGAACGGACTGAGAACACCGGGGAGCTGTTTTTT
cdr3_aa: CASSERTENTGELFF
j_call: TRBJ2-2
cdr3_length: 15
v_call: TRBV4-1
d_call: NA
clone_size: NA

cdr3_nt: TGTGCCAGTAGGAGTACAGGGGGCCCCTACGAGCAGTACTTC
cdr3_aa: CASRSTGGPYEQYF
j_call: TRBJ2-7
cdr3_length: 14
v_call: TRBV19
d_call: TRBD1
clone_size: once

cdr3_nt: TGTGCCAGCAGCACCGGAGCTGGAACCTACGAGCAGTACTTC
cdr3_aa: CASSTGAGTYEQYF
j_call: TRBJ2-7
cdr3_length: 14
v_call: TRBV7-8
d_call: NA
clone_size: NA

cdr3_nt: TGCGCCAGCAGCAGAGGGACGGCCATGAACACTGAAGCTTTCTTT
cdr3_aa: CASSRGTAMNTEAFF
j_call: TRBJ1-1
cdr3_length: 15
v_call: TRBV5-1
d_call: NA
clone_size: once

cdr3_nt: TGTGCCAGCAGCCGGGACCCTAACTATGGCTACACCTTC
cdr3_aa: CASSRDPNYGYTF
j_call: TRBJ1-2
cdr3_length: 13
v_call: TRBV7-9
d_call: NA
clone_size: NA

cdr3_nt: TGTGCCAGCAGTTTTGGGGCGGTTCAGCCCCAGCATTTT
cdr3_aa: CASSFGAVQPQHF
j_call: TRBJ1-5
cdr3_length: 13
v_call: TRBV27
d_call: NA
clone_size: NA

cdr3_nt: TGTGCCAGCAGCCCCCTAGACCAAGAGACCCAGTACTTC
cdr3_aa: CASSPLDQETQYF
j_call: TRBJ2-5
cdr3_length: 13
v_call: TRBV14
d_call: NA
clone_size: NA

cdr3_nt: TGTGCCAGCAAAAGAGGGGACAGCTCCTACGAGCAGTACTTC
cdr3_aa: CASKRGDSSYEQYF
j_call: TRBJ2-7
cdr3_length: 14
v_call: TRBV2
d_call: TRBD1
clone_size: NA

cdr3_nt: TGTGCCAGCAGATTGGGAGGCCCCGCCATTCAGTACTTC
cdr3_aa: CASRLGGPAIQYF
j_call: TRBJ2-4
cdr3_length: 13
v_call: TRBV28
d_call: NA
clone_size: NA

cdr3_nt: TGTGCCAGCAGTGGGGGAGGGGTCGGGGAGCTGTTTTTT
cdr3_aa: CASSGGGVGELFF
j_call: TRBJ2-2
cdr3_length: 13
v_call: TRBV2
d_call: TRBD2
clone_size: NA

cdr3_nt: TGTGCCAGCAGGATCAGTGGGACTGAAGCTTTCTTT
cdr3_aa: CASRISGTEAFF
j_call: TRBJ1-1
cdr3_length: 12
v_call: TRBV12-3/TRBV12-4
d_call: NA
clone_size: NA

cdr3_nt: TGTGCCAGCAGCTCAACAGGGGGCCTCAATTCACCCCTCCACTTT
cdr3_aa: CASSSTGGLNSPLHF
j_call: TRBJ1-6
cdr3_length: 15
v_call: TRBV3-1/TRBV3-2
d_call: TRBD1
clone_size: NA

cdr3_nt: TGCGCCAGCAGGGTAGCGGGGGGGCTTGGAGATACGCAGTATTTT
cdr3_aa: CASRVAGGLGDTQYF
j_call: TRBJ2-3
cdr3_length: 15
v_call: TRBV6-5
d_call: TRBD2
clone_size: NA

cdr3_nt: TGTGCCAGCAGCCCCGGGGGAGGGAGTGGGCCCCAGCATTTT
cdr3_aa: CASSPGGGSGPQHF
j_call: TRBJ1-5
cdr3_length: 14
v_call: TRBV7-9
d_call: NA
clone_size: NA

cdr3_nt: TGTGCCAGCAGCCAAGATACTCAGGGGAACACTGAAGCTTTCTTT
cdr3_aa: CASSQDTQGNTEAFF
j_call: TRBJ1-1
cdr3_length: 15
v_call: TRBV4-2
d_call: NA
clone_size: NA

cdr3_nt: TGTGCCAGCAGCTCCCGCCAGGGATTCCAGCATTTT
cdr3_aa: CASSSRQGFQHF
j_call: TRBJ1-5
cdr3_length: 12
v_call: TRBV7-9
d_call: NA
clone_size: once

cdr3_nt: TGTGCCAGCAGCGTAGGGTCGACGGATAATTCACCCCTCCACTTT
cdr3_aa: CASSVGSTDNSPLHF
j_call: TRBJ1-6
cdr3_length: 15
v_call: TRBV9
d_call: NA
clone_size: NA

cdr3_nt: TGTGCCAGCAGTGAAAGGGTGCAGCAGTACTTC
cdr3_aa: CASSERVQQYF
j_call: TRBJ2-7
cdr3_length: 11
v_call: TRBV2
d_call: NA
clone_size: few

cdr3_nt: TGTGCCAGCAGCCAGGATTGGGTATTGGGTGAAGCTTTCTTT
cdr3_aa: CASSQDWVLGEAFF
j_call: TRBJ1-1
cdr3_length: 14
v_call: TRBV14
d_call: NA
clone_size: NA

cdr3_nt: TGCGCCAGCAGCCTCGGGATGAAGGATCAGCCCCAGCATTTT
cdr3_aa: CASSLGMKDQPQHF
j_call: TRBJ1-5
cdr3_length: 14
v_call: TRBV5-1
d_call: NA
clone_size: NA

cdr3_nt: TGTGCCATCAGTGAGGGGGACACTGAAGCTTTCTTT
cdr3_aa: CAISEGDTEAFF
j_call: TRBJ1-1
cdr3_length: 12
v_call: TRBV10-3
d_call: NA
clone_size: NA

cdr3_nt: TGTGCCAGCAGCCGCTCTAGCGGGGGGGCTGGAGATACGCAGTATTTT
cdr3_aa: CASSRSSGGAGDTQYF
j_call: TRBJ2-3
cdr3_length: 16
v_call: TRBV7-2
d_call: TRBD2
clone_size: NA

cdr3_nt: TGTGCCAGCAGCTTACTAGGGACTAGAGGAAATGAGCAGTTCTTC
cdr3_aa: CASSLLGTRGNEQFF
j_call: TRBJ2-1
cdr3_length: 15
v_call: TRBV7-3
d_call: TRBD2
clone_size: NA

cdr3_nt: TGTGCCAGCAGTTACTCGGGGCAGGCAACGAACACTGAAGCTTTCTTT
cdr3_aa: CASSYSGQATNTEAFF
j_call: TRBJ1-1
cdr3_length: 16
v_call: TRBV6-5
d_call: NA
clone_size: NA

cdr3_nt: TGTGCCAGCAGCCAAGATTGGCAGGGGCGCGAGCAGTACTTC
cdr3_aa: CASSQDWQGREQYF
j_call: TRBJ2-7
cdr3_length: 14
v_call: TRBV4-2
d_call: NA
clone_size: few

cdr3_nt: TGTGCCAGCAGCGTGGGGCCCTTGAGCAATCAGCCCCAGCATTTT
cdr3_aa: CASSVGPLSNQPQHF
j_call: TRBJ1-5
cdr3_length: 15
v_call: TRBV5-8
d_call: NA
clone_size: NA

cdr3_nt: TGTGCCAGCAGTGAAAAAAGTTTGCGGCAGTTCTTC
cdr3_aa: CASSEKSLRQFF
j_call: TRBJ2-1
cdr3_length: 12
v_call: TRBV6-1
d_call: NA
clone_size: NA

cdr3_nt: TGTGCCAGCAGAAGACAGGGTGAAGCTTTCTTT
cdr3_aa: CASRRQGEAFF
j_call: TRBJ1-1
cdr3_length: 11
v_call: TRBV5-6
d_call: TRBD1
clone_size: NA